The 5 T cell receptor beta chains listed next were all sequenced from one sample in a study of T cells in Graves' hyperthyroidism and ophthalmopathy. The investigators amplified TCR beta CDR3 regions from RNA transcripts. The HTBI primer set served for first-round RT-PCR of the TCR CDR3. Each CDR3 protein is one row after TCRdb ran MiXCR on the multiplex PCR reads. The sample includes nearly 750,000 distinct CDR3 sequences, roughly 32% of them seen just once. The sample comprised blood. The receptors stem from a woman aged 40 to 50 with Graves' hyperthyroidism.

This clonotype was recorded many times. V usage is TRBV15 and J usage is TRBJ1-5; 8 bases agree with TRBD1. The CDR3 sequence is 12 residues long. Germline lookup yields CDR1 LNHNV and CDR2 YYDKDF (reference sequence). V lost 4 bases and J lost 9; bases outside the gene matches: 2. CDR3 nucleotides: TGTGCCACCAGCATGGGACAGGCGCCCCAGCATTTT. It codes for CATSMGQAPQHF.

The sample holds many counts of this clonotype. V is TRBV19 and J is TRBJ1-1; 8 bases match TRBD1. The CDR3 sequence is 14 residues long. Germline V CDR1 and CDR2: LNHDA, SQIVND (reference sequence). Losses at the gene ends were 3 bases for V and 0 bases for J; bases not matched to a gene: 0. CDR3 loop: CASSMTGVNTEAFF. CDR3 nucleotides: TGTGCCAGTAGTATGACAGGGGTGAACACTGAAGCTTTCTTT. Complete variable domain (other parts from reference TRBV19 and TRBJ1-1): DGGITQSPKYLFRKEGQNVTLSCEQNLNHDAMYWYRQDPGQGLRLIYYSQIVNDFQKGDIAEGYSVSREKKESFPLTVTSAQKNPTAFYLCASSMTGVNTEAFFGQGTRLTVV.

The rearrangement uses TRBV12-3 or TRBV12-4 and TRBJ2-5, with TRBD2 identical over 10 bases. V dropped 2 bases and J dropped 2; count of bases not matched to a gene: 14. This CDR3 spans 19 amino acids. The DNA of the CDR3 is TGTGCCAGCAGTTTAACTGGGACTAGCGCTCGCCTTCGACAAGAGACCCAGTACTTC. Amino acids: CASSLTGTSARLRQETQYF.

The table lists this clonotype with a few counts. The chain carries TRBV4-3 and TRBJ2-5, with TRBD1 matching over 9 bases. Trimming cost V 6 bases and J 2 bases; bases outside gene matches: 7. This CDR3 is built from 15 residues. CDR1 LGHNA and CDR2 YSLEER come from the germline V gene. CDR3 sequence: CASSHPGQGQETQYF. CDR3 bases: TGCGCCAGCAGTCACCCGGGACAGGGTCAAGAGACCCAGTACTTC.

Here the CDR3 DNA reads TGTGCCAGCAGCGAAATGACAGGGGGGGGGGGTAATGAAAAACTGTTTTTT. Protein product: CASSEMTGGGGNEKLFF. The chain employs TRBV7-2 and TRBJ1-4, with 9 bases matching TRBD1. Germline V CDR1 and CDR2: SGHTA, FQGNSA. This CDR3 spans 17 amino acids. Unmatched junction bases numbered 11, after V lost 5 bases and J lost 4 bases.